These 10 T cell receptor beta chains were all obtained from the same sample, sequenced in a study of PD-1 blockade in classical Hodgkin lymphoma. Time point noted: newly diagnosed, previously untreated cHL patient sample. CD8+ T cell isolation from thawed PBMCs was performed by magnetic negative selection. Some clones are missing from TCRdb's copy, which holds only in-frame ones; the method was immunoSEQ multiplex PCR. The sample includes 2,000 to 2,500 clones, about 68% of them seen just once. The sequenced sample consisted of CD8+ T cells from blood. Source of these receptors: a human donor with classical Hodgkin lymphoma.

This chain links TRBV6-5 with TRBJ2-1; D might be TRBD1 (7 bases). Germline V gene data show CDR1 as MNHEY and CDR2 as SVGAGI. Trimming took off 8 bases at V and 9 bases at J, with 17 bases between the two ends. This CDR3 is 13 amino acids long. This chain's CDR3 is CASWAGGSGEQFF. The CDR3 nucleotides are TGTGCCAGCTGGGCAGGGGGGAGTGGTGAGCAGTTCTTC.

This clone came up once. The V gene is TRBV5-5, the J gene TRBJ2-2, with D unresolved. Deletions cut 0 bases from V and 7 bases from J, with 10 bases between. This CDR3 spans 14 amino acids. Germline V gives CDR1 SGHKS, CDR2 YYEKEE (reference sequence). For the CDR3, the DNA is TGTGCCAGCAGCTTGGGGCTAGGCGGCGGGGAGCTGTTTTTT. It is translated as CASSLGLGGGELFF.

The chain links TRBV5-1 to TRBJ2-1; a weak D match, TRBD2 (5 bases). CDR3 length: 13 amino acids. V dropped 6 bases and J dropped 4 bases, with 11 bases sitting between them. The germline V gene has CDR1 SGHRS and CDR2 YFSETQ. DNA for the CDR3: TGCGCCAGCACAGCGGATGATTACAATGAGCAGTTCTTC. Residues: CASTADDYNEQFF.

V and J are TRBV11-2 and TRBJ2-5; weak D call: TRBD1 (6 bases). CDR3 length: 13 residues. V dropped 4 bases and J dropped 3 bases, with 9 bases sitting between them. Per the germline V gene, CDR1 is SGHAT and CDR2 is FQNNGV. This CDR3 is CASSWTVKETQYF. The CDR3 bases are TGTGCCAGCAGCTGGACAGTAAAAGAGACCCAGTACTTC.

This clone showed up just a few times. The chain employs TRBV18 and TRBJ2-7; the match to TRBD2 covers 15 bases. V was pared by 4 bases and J by 4 bases, with 2 bases of the junction left unmatched. CDR3 length equals 15 residues. Germline V gene lookup returns CDR1 KGHSH and CDR2 LQKENI. In DNA form, the CDR3 reads TGTGCCAGCTCACTCGGGACTAGCGGGGGGTACGAGCAGTACTTC. Its protein product is CASSLGTSGGYEQYF.

The chain recombines TRBV5-1 with TRBJ2-1; D unresolved. The CDR3 loop spans 13 amino acids. Germline V gives CDR1 SGHRS, CDR2 YFSETQ. The V gene lost 0 bases and the J gene lost 5 bases, with 6 bases spanning the gap. In DNA form, the CDR3 reads TGCGCCAGCAGCTTGGAGGGTCACAATGAGCAGTTCTTC. Translated: CASSLEGHNEQFF.

This sequence joins TRBV19 and TRBJ1-5; no reliable D call. Germline-derived CDR1 and CDR2 are LNHDA and SQIVND (reference sequence). The CDR3 is made up of 15 amino acids. The V end lost 3 bases, the J end lost 6 bases, and 15 bases lay between the germline ends. The CDR3 DNA is TGTGCCAGTAGTATTGGATGGCAGCCTGGTCAGCCCCAGCATTTT. It codes for CASSIGWQPGQPQHF.

This chain joins TRBV15 and TRBJ2-7; weak D call: TRBD1 (7 bases). Trimming cost V 0 bases and J 1 base, with 10 bases left between them. CDR1 is LNHNV and CDR2 is YYDKDF in the germline V gene (reference sequence). The length of the CDR3 is 15 residues. CDR3 in amino acids: CATSREEGASYEQYF. CDR3 DNA: TGTGCCACCAGCAGAGAGGAGGGGGCGTCCTACGAGCAGTACTTC.

This clone has a handful of counts. J is TRBJ2-2 and V is TRBV13, with no clear D. The CDR3 is 15 amino acids. Germline lookup yields CDR1 PRHDT and CDR2 FYEKMQ (reference sequence). V was pared by 0 bases and J by 0 bases, with 5 bases between. The CDR3: CASSLGLTNTGELFF. The CDR3 DNA reads TGTGCCAGCAGCTTAGGACTTACGAACACCGGGGAGCTGTTTTTT.

The chain couples TRBV4-1 to TRBJ2-5; 7 bases are shared with TRBD1. The DNA matches TRBJ2-7 better at its end, which makes the J call doubtful. The CDR3 is made up of 12 amino acids. The germline CDR1 and CDR2 sequences are MGHRA and YSYEKL. DNA for the CDR3: TGCGCCAGCAGCATGACAGGGAGCGAGCAGTACTTC. It encodes CASSMTGSEQYF.